These T cell receptor beta chains were read from a single sample in a study of beta chain features in type 1 diabetes. TCRdb's copy holds only in-frame clones and misses some; the assay was immunoSEQ multiplex PCR. The sample lists about 40,000 clones, 55% to 70% occurring once. Material: Tregs from blood. The receptors shown here come from a woman in her 30s in good health. Each CDR3 is given with its conserved first and last residue. The D gene is left open where the match is weak. A row's size may be missing; if present it is once, few, many or a size class.

v_call	clone_size	d_call	j_call	cdr3_nt	cdr3_aa
TRBV4-1	NA	TRBD2	TRBJ2-1	TGCGCCAGCAGCCTGCGGACTAGCGGGAGGGGGAGGAATGAGCAGTTCTTC	CASSLRTSGRGRNEQFF
TRBV29-1	NA	TRBD1	TRBJ2-7	TGCAGCGTTGTTGGGACAGGGAGATACGAGCAGTACTTC	CSVVGTGRYEQYF
TRBV19	once	TRBD1	TRBJ1-5	TGTGCCAGTAGTATTCCTAGGACAGGTGGCAATCAGCCCCAGCATTTT	CASSIPRTGGNQPQHF
TRBV5-1	once	TRBD2	TRBJ2-2	TGCGCCAGCAGCTTGTTACTAGCGGTAAACACCGGGGAGCTGTTTTTT	CASSLLLAVNTGELFF
TRBV6-6	NA	NA	TRBJ1-6	TGTGCCAGCAGTTACTCGAAGGGGTTTTATAATTCACCCCTCCACTTT	CASSYSKGFYNSPLHF
TRBV5-6	NA	NA	TRBJ2-4	TGTGCCAGCAGCGCGGGACTTAGCGCGTACATTCAGTACTTC	CASSAGLSAYIQYF
TRBV28	few	TRBD2	TRBJ2-3	TGTGCCAGCAGTTTATCGATCCCCTCCGGGAGGAAGGGGGATACGCAGTATTTT	CASSLSIPSGRKGDTQYF
TRBV5-4	NA	NA	TRBJ2-7	TGTGCCAGCAGCCCCAGGACTTTCTCCTACGAGCAGTACTTC	CASSPRTFSYEQYF
TRBV7-9	NA	NA	TRBJ1-2	TGTGCCAGCAGCTTGGGCGGGAACTATGGCTACACCTTC	CASSLGGNYGYTF
TRBV28	few	TRBD2	TRBJ2-2	TGTGCCAGCAGTTTATCGCTAGCGGGAGGGCCCGGGGAGCTGTTTTTT	CASSLSLAGGPGELFF
TRBV7-9	NA	NA	TRBJ2-7	TGTGCCAGCAGCTTTATTCGGGACTCCCGCTCCTACGAGCAGTACTTC	CASSFIRDSRSYEQYF
TRBV6-6	NA	NA	TRBJ2-5	TGTGCCAGCAGTTCCCGAGAGACCCAGTACTTC	CASSSRETQYF
TRBV30	few	NA	TRBJ2-2	TGTGCCTGGAGTGGAGCGAGTAACACCGGGGAGCTGTTTTTT	CAWSGASNTGELFF
TRBV9	NA	TRBD2	TRBJ2-7	TGTGCCAGCAGCGAAGGACTAGCGGGATTCTACGAGCAGTACTTC	CASSEGLAGFYEQYF
TRBV5-1	NA	TRBD1	TRBJ2-1	TGCGCCAGCAGCTTGTTGGGACAGACCTACAATGAGCAGTTCTTC	CASSLLGQTYNEQFF
TRBV4-2	NA	TRBD2	TRBJ2-1	TGTGCCAGCAGCCACGGAAATAGCGGACTAGCGGGAGCTGAGCAGTTCTTC	CASSHGNSGLAGAEQFF
TRBV7-9	NA	TRBD2	TRBJ2-1	TGTGCCACCCTACTAGCGGGGTACAACAATGAGCAGTTCTTC	CATLLAGYNNEQFF
TRBV5-1	NA	TRBD2	TRBJ2-5	TGCGCCAGCAGCTTGGGAACTAGCGGGTTTCAAGAGACCCAGTACTTC	CASSLGTSGFQETQYF
TRBV7-9	NA	TRBD1	TRBJ1-2	TGTGCCAGCAGCTTTAGGACAGGGGGCCATGGCTACACCTTC	CASSFRTGGHGYTF
TRBV7-2	NA	NA	TRBJ2-7	TGTGCCAGCAGCCCATCTCAAGCGGCGTCTACCTACGAGCAGTACTTC	CASSPSQAASTYEQYF
TRBV30	NA	NA	TRBJ2-2	TGTGCCTGGAGTGGAGCGAGTAGCACCGGGGAGCTGTTTTTT	CAWSGASSTGELFF
TRBV18	NA	NA	TRBJ2-7	TGTGCCAGCTCGGACGGACAGAAATACGAGCAGTACTTC	CASSDGQKYEQYF
TRBV29-1	NA	TRBD2	TRBJ2-1	TGCAGCGCTACCGGGACTAGCAGATACAATGAGCAGTTCTTC	CSATGTSRYNEQFF
TRBV7-3	NA	TRBD2	TRBJ2-7	TGTGCCAGCAGCCCAAAACGTGGGACTAGTCGCTCCTACGAGCAGTACTTC	CASSPKRGTSRSYEQYF
TRBV4-2	NA	NA	TRBJ2-4	TGTGCCAGCAGCCAAGATCTCGGAAACATTCAGTACTTC	CASSQDLGNIQYF
TRBV28	NA	NA	TRBJ2-7	TGTGCCAGCAGCGGGGGTAGAAACGAGCAGTACTTC	CASSGGRNEQYF
TRBV7-2	medium-sized	NA	TRBJ2-7	TGTGCCAGCAGCTCCCAGTACGAGCAGTACTTC	CASSSQYEQYF
TRBV9	NA	NA	TRBJ1-1	TGTGCCAGCAGCGCCTATTTTGACACTGAGGCTTTCTTT	CASSAYFDTEAFF
TRBV4-2	NA	NA	TRBJ2-1	TGTGCCAGCAGCCCTTGGACCCTAGCTAGTTACAATGAGCAGTTCTTC	CASSPWTLASYNEQFF
TRBV7-2	NA	TRBD2	TRBJ2-7	TGTGCCAGCAGCGGGGGACTAGCGGCTTCCTACGAGCAGTACTTC	CASSGGLAASYEQYF
TRBV9	few	NA	TRBJ2-6	TGTGCCAGCAGCGTAGTTAGCCCTGGGGCCAACGTCCTGACTTTC	CASSVVSPGANVLTF
TRBV5-1	few	TRBD1	TRBJ2-2	TGCGCCAGCAGCTCCCGGGACAGACTTGGGGAGCTGTTTTTT	CASSSRDRLGELFF
TRBV7-9	once	NA	TRBJ2-1	TGTGCCAGCAGCTATCAACAGGGTAAGCAGTTCTTC	CASSYQQGKQFF
TRBV28	NA	NA	TRBJ1-3	TGTGCCAGCAGATTTGGCCAGGGACTCCCCTCTGGAAACACCATATATTTT	CASRFGQGLPSGNTIYF
TRBV6-6	once	NA	TRBJ1-5	TGTGCCAGCCTCGTCAGGGCAGATCAGCCCCAGCATTTT	CASLVRADQPQHF
TRBV7-8	NA	NA	TRBJ2-3	TGTGCCAGCAGCTTAGTTAGCGGTTCCACAGATACGCAGTATTTT	CASSLVSGSTDTQYF
TRBV6-5	NA	TRBD1	TRBJ2-7	TGTGCCAGCAGGGGGGACAGGGGCGGCTCCTACGAGCAGTACTTC	CASRGDRGGSYEQYF
TRBV2	NA	NA	TRBJ2-3	TGTGCCAGCGGTGATCACCACAGTGATACGCAGTATTTT	CASGDHHSDTQYF
TRBV29-1	NA	NA	TRBJ2-3	TGCAGCGTTGCGCGGCAGTCCACAGATACGCAGTATTTT	CSVARQSTDTQYF
TRBV27	few	TRBD1	TRBJ1-1	TGTGCCAGCAGTAGAAAGACAGGGGGCCGGTACACTGAAGCTTTCTTT	CASSRKTGGRYTEAFF
TRBV20-1	NA	NA	TRBJ2-7	TGCAGTGCAACCGGGAACGAGCAGTACTTC	CSATGNEQYF
TRBV18	NA	TRBD2	TRBJ2-1	TGTGCCAGCTCACAGGCTAGCGGGACCTACAATGAGCAGTTCTTC	CASSQASGTYNEQFF
TRBV6-6	NA	NA	TRBJ1-2	TGTGCCAGCAGTTACACACAAATCAATGGCTACACCTTC	CASSYTQINGYTF
TRBV7-6	NA	NA	TRBJ2-1	TGTGCCAGCAGCTTAGGTCCAGCGGAGGGGAACAATGAGCAGTTCTTC	CASSLGPAEGNNEQFF
TRBV19	NA	NA	TRBJ1-5	TGTGCCAGTAGTATTCTCAGGGAGGGGCCCCAGCATTTT	CASSILREGPQHF
TRBV19	medium-sized	NA	TRBJ2-3	TGTGCCAGCGAAGGGGCCACAGATACGCAGTATTTT	CASEGATDTQYF
TRBV28	NA	TRBD2	TRBJ2-1	TGTGCCAGCAGCACCAGCGGTACTAGCGCGGGTGAGCAGTTCTTC	CASSTSGTSAGEQFF
TRBV18	NA	NA	TRBJ2-1	TGTGCCAGCTCGCCGATTCCCGAGGGAGGCTCCTACAATGAGCAGTTCTTC	CASSPIPEGGSYNEQFF
TRBV7-7	NA	NA	TRBJ2-7	TGTGCTAGCAGCCCGGCGTTTGGGGCCGAGCAGTACTTC	CASSPAFGAEQYF
TRBV29-1	once	NA	TRBJ2-7	TGCAGCGTTGGTCAGACCTACGAGCAGTACTTC	CSVGQTYEQYF